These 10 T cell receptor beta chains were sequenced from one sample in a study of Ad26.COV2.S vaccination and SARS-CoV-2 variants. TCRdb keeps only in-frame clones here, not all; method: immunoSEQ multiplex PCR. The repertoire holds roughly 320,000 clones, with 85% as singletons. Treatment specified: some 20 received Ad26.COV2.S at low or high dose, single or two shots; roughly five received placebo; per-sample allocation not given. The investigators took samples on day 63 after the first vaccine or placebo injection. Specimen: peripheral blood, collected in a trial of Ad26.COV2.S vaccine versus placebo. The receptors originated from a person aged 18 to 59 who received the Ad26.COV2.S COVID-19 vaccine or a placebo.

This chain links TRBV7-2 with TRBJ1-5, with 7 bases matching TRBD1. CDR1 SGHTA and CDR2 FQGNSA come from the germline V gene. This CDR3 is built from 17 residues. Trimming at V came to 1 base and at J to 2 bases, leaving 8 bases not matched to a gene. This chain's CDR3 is CASSLDETGLGNQPQHF. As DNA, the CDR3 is TGTGCCAGCAGCTTAGACGAGACAGGGTTGGGCAATCAGCCCCAGCATTTT.

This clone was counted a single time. The CDR3 region has the DNA TGTGCCAGCAGCCCCCGGGGACAGGGAAAGTTTCATCAGCCCCAGCATTTT. Translation: CASSPRGQGKFHQPQHF. The chain has TRBV2 and TRBJ1-5; the match to TRBD1 covers 9 bases. The length of the CDR3 is 17 residues. The germline CDR1 and CDR2 sequences are SNHLY and FYNNEI. The V segment lost 6 bases and the J segment 5 bases; nucleotides outside the gene matches: 14.

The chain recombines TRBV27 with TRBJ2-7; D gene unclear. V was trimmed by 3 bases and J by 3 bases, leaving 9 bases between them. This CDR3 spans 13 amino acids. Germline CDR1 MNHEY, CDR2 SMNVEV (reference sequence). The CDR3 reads CASSFRRNYEQYF. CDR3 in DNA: TGTGCCAGCAGTTTCCGTCGTAACTACGAGCAGTACTTC.

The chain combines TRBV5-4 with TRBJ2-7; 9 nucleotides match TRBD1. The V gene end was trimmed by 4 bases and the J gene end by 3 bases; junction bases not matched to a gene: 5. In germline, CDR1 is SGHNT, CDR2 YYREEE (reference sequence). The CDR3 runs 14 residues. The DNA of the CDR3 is TGTGCCAGCAGCGTGACAGGGGGATACTACGAGCAGTACTTC. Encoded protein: CASSVTGGYYEQYF. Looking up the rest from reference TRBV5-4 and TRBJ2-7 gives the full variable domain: ETGVTQSPTHLIKTRGQQVTLRCSSQSGHNTVSWYQQALGQGPQFIFQYYREEENGRGNFPPRFSGLQFPNYSSELNVNALELDDSALYLCASSVTGGYYEQYFGPGTRLTVT.

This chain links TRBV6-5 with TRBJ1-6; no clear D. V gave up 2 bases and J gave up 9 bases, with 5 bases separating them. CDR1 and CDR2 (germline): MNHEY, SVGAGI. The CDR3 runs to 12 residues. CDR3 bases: TGTGCCAGCAGTTACAGGAGTTCACCCCTCCACTTT. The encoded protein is CASSYRSSPLHF.

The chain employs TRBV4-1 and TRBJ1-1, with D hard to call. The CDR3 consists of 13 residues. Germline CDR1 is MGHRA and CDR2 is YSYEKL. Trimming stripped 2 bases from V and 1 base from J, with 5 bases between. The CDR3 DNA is TGCGCCAGCAGCCAAATGGGGAACACTGAAGCTTTCTTT. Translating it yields CASSQMGNTEAFF.

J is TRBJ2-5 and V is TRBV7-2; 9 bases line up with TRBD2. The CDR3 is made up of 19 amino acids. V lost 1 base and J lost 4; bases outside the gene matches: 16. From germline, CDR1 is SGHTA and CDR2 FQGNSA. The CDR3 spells CASSLGAVRAGGLGETQYF. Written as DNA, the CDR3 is TGTGCCAGCAGCTTAGGAGCTGTCAGGGCGGGGGGGCTAGGAGAGACCCAGTACTTC.

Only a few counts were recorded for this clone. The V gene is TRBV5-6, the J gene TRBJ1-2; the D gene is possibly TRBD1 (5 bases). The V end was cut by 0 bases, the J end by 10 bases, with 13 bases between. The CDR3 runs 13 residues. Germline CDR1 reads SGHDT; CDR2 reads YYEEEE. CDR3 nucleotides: TGTGCCAGCAGCTTGGCCGCTGGGGGAGACTACACCTTC. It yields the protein CASSLAAGGDYTF.

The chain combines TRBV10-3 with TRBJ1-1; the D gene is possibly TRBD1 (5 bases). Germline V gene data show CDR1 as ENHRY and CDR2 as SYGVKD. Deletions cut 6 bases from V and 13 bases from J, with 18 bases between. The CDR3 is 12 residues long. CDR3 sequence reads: CAISGDDRLVFF. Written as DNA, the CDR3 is TGTGCCATCAGCGGGGACGACCGGTTAGTTTTCTTT.

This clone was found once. CDR3: CASSPPASGNTIYF. Here the CDR3 DNA reads TGTGCCAGCAGTCCCCCGGCCTCTGGAAACACCATATATTTT. V gene TRBV28 combines with J gene TRBJ1-3, with D uncertain. The V end lost 5 bases, the J end lost 0 bases, and 8 bases lay between the germline ends. Germline assignment: CDR1 MDHEN and CDR2 SYDVKM. The CDR3 loop spans 14 amino acids.